These T cell receptor beta chains were read from a single sample in a study of blood T cell repertoires in COVID-19. TCRdb keeps only in-frame clones here, not all; method: immunoSEQ multiplex PCR. The data contain under 300,000 clones, around 91% of them seen just once; the ten biggest clones take up around 2.3%. The source material was peripheral blood. These receptors all come from a woman aged 60-75 years with COVID-19, enrolled during active disease. Each CDR3 is given without its conserved first and last residue.

length: 11
V: TRBV12-3/TRBV12-4
CDR3: ASSLTGDQPQH

length: 14
V: TRBV5-8
CDR3: ASSLRGRRGSTEAF

length: 13
V: TRBV10-3
CDR3: AISEDRGLNTEAF

length: 9
V: TRBV30
CDR3: AWSARTEAF

length: 13
V: TRBV6-5
CDR3: ASSRAGISTDTQY

length: 13
V: TRBV7-2
CDR3: ASSLTGVAKNIQY

length: 14
V: TRBV7-2
CDR3: ASSLMSGGLNTEAF

length: 10
V: TRBV27
CDR3: ASSSRSGEQF

length: 13
V: TRBV10-3
CDR3: AIRSDRGFSYEQY

length: 13
V: TRBV5-1
CDR3: ASSSKTGASEKLF

length: 11
V: TRBV9
CDR3: ASSHRAGYGYT

length: 13
V: TRBV11-3
CDR3: ASSLSLAGEDTQY

length: 10
V: TRBV7-9
CDR3: ASALSDTEAF

length: 13
V: TRBV3-1/TRBV3-2
CDR3: ASSQVISARYGYT

length: 12
V: TRBV9
CDR3: ASSVVGGPDTQY

length: 12
V: TRBV10-1
CDR3: ASKVDSINEKLF